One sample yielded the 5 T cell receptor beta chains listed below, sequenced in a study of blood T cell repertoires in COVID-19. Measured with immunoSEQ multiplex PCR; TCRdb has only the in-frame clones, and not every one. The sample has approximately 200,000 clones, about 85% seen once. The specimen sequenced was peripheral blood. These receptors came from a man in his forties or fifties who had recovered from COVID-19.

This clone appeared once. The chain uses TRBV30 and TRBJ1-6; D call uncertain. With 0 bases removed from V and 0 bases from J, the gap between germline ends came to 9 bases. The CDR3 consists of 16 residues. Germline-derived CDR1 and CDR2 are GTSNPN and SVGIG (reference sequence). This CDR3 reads CAWSVPGSSYNSPLHF. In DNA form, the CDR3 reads TGTGCCTGGAGTGTACCAGGCAGCTCCTATAATTCACCCCTCCACTTT.

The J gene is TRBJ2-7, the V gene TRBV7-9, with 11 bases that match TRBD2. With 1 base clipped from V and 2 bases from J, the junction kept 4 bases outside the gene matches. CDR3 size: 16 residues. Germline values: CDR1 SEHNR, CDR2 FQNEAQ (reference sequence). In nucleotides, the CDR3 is TGTGCCAGCAGCTTAGGACTAGCGGGGAGAACCTACGAGCAGTACTTC. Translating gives CASSLGLAGRTYEQYF.

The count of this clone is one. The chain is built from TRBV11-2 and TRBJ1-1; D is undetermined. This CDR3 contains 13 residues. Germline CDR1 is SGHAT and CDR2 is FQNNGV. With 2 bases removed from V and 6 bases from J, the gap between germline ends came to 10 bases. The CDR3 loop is CASSLFVSAEAFF. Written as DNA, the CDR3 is TGTGCCAGCAGCTTATTTGTTTCGGCTGAAGCTTTCTTT.

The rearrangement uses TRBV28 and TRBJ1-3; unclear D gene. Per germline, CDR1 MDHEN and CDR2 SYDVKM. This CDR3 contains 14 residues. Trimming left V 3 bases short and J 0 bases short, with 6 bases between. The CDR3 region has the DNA TGTGCCAGCAGTTTGAGGTCCTCTGGAAACACCATATATTTT. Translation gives CASSLRSSGNTIYF.

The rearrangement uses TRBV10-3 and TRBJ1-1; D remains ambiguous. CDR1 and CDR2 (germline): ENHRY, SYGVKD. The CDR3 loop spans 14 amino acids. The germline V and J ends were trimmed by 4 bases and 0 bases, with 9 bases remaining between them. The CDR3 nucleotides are TGTGCCATCAGTGCCGGCGGAATGAACACTGAAGCTTTCTTT. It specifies CAISAGGMNTEAFF.